The 17 T cell receptor beta chains below were found in one sample sequenced in a study of blood T cells in healthy people across ages. A J-beta primer mix and a sample-barcoded 5' primer were used in a second PCR of roughly 6 to 11 cycles. TCRdb re-called the 5' RACE reads through MiXCR, storing one row per CDR3 protein. The sample has 590,000 or so distinct CDR3 sequences, roughly 31% seen once. Sequenced: blood. The receptor source for this set is a woman of 80 years or more in good health.

Comment on this clonotype: This is likely a read error, given that the CDR3 carries no conserved phenylalanine or tryptophan at its end. This CDR3 is CATSRDGGAGYGYTV. The CDR3 region has the DNA TGTGCCACCAGCAGAGATGGGGGGGCGGGCTATGGCTACACCGTC. V is TRBV15 and J is TRBJ1-2; a possible D gene is TRBD1 (6 bases). The CDR3 has 15 residues. Germline V gene lookup returns CDR1 LNHNV and CDR2 YYDKDF (reference sequence). Trimming took off 0 bases at V and 4 bases at J, with 12 bases between the two ends.

V usage is TRBV5-6 and J usage is TRBJ1-2, with D maybe TRBD1 (5 bases). The V end was cut by 2 bases, the J end by 7 bases, with 18 bases between. There are 15 residues in the CDR3. Per germline, CDR1 SGHDT and CDR2 YYEEEE. CDR3 DNA sequence: TGTGCCAGCAGCTTCAACTCGGGACCGGGCAGTGGCTACACCTTC. It codes for CASSFNSGPGSGYTF.

This clonotype was observed a single time. It may be a read error: a sequence one base away is much more abundant. This rearrangement joins TRBV20-1 to TRBJ2-3; 10 positions agree with TRBD2. Per the germline V gene, CDR1 is DFQATT and CDR2 is SNEGSKA (reference sequence). This CDR3 comprises 14 residues. In DNA form, the CDR3 reads TGCAGTGCCAGTAGCGGGGGGTGGCCAGATACGCGGTATTTT. Translation: CSASSGGWPDTRYF.

The table lists this clonotype with many counts. The CDR3 nucleotides are TGTGCCAGCAAGATAGCGGGGGGGCCCTTCAATGAGCAGTTCTTC. Its translation is CASKIAGGPFNEQFF. The chain is built from TRBV27 and TRBJ2-1; 11 bases fit TRBD2. Germline-derived CDR1 and CDR2 are MNHEY and SMNVEV (reference sequence). V shed 7 bases and J 6 bases; nucleotides not matched to a gene: 8. This CDR3 has 15 amino acids.

This clonotype showed up many times. The chain employs TRBV5-5 and TRBJ2-7; D is possibly TRBD1 or TRBD2 (5 bases each). Germline V lookup: CDR1 SGHKS, CDR2 YYEKEE (reference sequence). CDR3 size: 15 residues. The germline V and J ends were trimmed by 3 bases and 2 bases, with 15 bases remaining between them. CDR3 loop: CASSSGPVAAYEQYF. DNA for the CDR3: TGTGCCAGCAGCTCGGGACCTGTTGCGGCCTACGAGCAGTACTTC.

In its sample, this clonotype was seen many times. The J gene is TRBJ2-3, the V gene TRBV7-3; D gene ambiguous. The CDR3 is made up of 17 amino acids. V was trimmed by 5 bases and J by 0 bases, leaving 18 bases between them. CDR1 and CDR2 (germline): SGHTA, FQGTGA. CDR3 DNA: TGTGCCAGCAGCCCAATTCGGCAGGCTGCTAGCACAGATACGCAGTATTTT. It specifies CASSPIRQAASTDTQYF.

The rearrangement uses TRBV5-1 and TRBJ2-7, with 10 positions matching TRBD1. The CDR3 length is 17 residues. Germline loops: CDR1 SGHRS, CDR2 YFSETQ. J gave up 2 bases and V 0 bases, and 8 bases lay outside the gene matches. In DNA, the CDR3 is TGCGCCAGCAGCTTGGAGGGGACGGGACAGGGGCCCTACGAGCAGTACTTC. This codes for CASSLEGTGQGPYEQYF.

The chain links TRBV3-1 to TRBJ2-1; D may be TRBD1 (6 bases). The CDR3 totals 14 residues. The V and J ends lost 4 bases and 6 bases respectively, with 13 bases between them. The germline CDR1 and CDR2 sequences are LGHDT and YNNKEL (reference sequence). For the CDR3, the DNA is TGTGCCAGCAGCCGCCCTAGCAGGGGCAATGAGCAGTTCTTC. Protein: CASSRPSRGNEQFF.

This clonotype has ten or more counts. J is TRBJ2-7 and V is TRBV7-3; D is perhaps TRBD2 (6 bases). CDR3 size: 13 residues. Germline V lookup: CDR1 SGHTA, CDR2 FQGTGA. Trimming stripped 3 bases from V and 6 bases from J, with 12 bases between. In DNA form, the CDR3 reads TGTGCCAGCAGCTTGTGGCGGGGTTTCGAGCAGTACTTC. This sequence encodes CASSLWRGFEQYF. The complete variable domain, with remaining parts taken from reference TRBV7-3 and TRBJ2-7, reads GAGVSQTPSNKVTEKGKYVELRCDPISGHTALYWYRQSLGQGPEFLIYFQGTGAADDSGLPNDRFFAVRPEGSVSTLKIQRTERGDSAVYLCASSLWRGFEQYFGPGTRLTVT.

This chain uses TRBV28 with TRBJ1-1, with D perhaps TRBD1 (6 bases). Germline lookup yields CDR1 MDHEN and CDR2 SYDVKM. With 5 bases removed from V and 7 bases from J, the gap between germline ends came to 11 bases. The CDR3 has 12 amino acids. CDR3 coding DNA: TGTGCCAGCAGTCTGCACAGGGTTGAAGCTTTCTTT. This codes for CASSLHRVEAFF.

This clonotype was detected many times. V usage is TRBV20-1 and J usage is TRBJ2-7, with TRBD2 matching over 10 bases. This CDR3 region has 13 residues. Looked up from germline, CDR1 is DFQATT and CDR2 is SNEGSKA (reference sequence). The V segment lost 6 bases and the J segment 6 bases; nucleotides outside the gene matches: 8. CDR3 loop: CSAFGLAEIEQYF. CDR3 nucleotide sequence: TGCAGTGCCTTCGGACTAGCGGAGATCGAGCAGTACTTC.

V usage is TRBV20-1 and J usage is TRBJ2-3, with TRBD2 matching over 13 bases. There are 17 residues in the CDR3. Germline lookup yields CDR1 DFQATT and CDR2 SNEGSKA (reference sequence). V shed 0 bases and J 4 bases; nucleotides not matched to a gene: 7. The CDR3 DNA sequence: TGCAGTGCTAGAGATGCCGGGACTAGCGGGGTGGCAGATACGCAGTATTTT. It is translated as CSARDAGTSGVADTQYF.

The V call is TRBV2, the J call TRBJ1-6; 9 positions agree with TRBD1. The ends lost 1 base at V and 13 bases at J; junction bases unmatched: 8. This CDR3 is built from 15 residues. Per the germline V gene, CDR1 is SNHLY and CDR2 is FYNNEI. The DNA for the CDR3 is TGTGCCAGCAGTGAAGGGTCGGGACAGGGTCTTCCCCTCCACTTT. It translates to CASSEGSGQGLPLHF. The variable domain in full, completed from reference TRBV2 and TRBJ1-6, reads EPEVTQTPSHQVTQMGQEVILRCVPISNHLYFYWYRQILGQKVEFLVSFYNNEISEKSEIFDDQFSVERPDGSNFTLKIRSTKLEDSAMYFCASSEGSGQGLPLHFGNGTRLTVT.

This clonotype was recorded once. A much larger clone is a single base away; this may be a read error. The chain combines TRBV7-2 with TRBJ2-5, with a weak D call TRBD1 (6 bases). Germline V gives CDR1 SGHTA, CDR2 FQGNSA. V was clipped by 4 bases and J by 11 bases, with 20 bases between them. CDR3 length equals 14 residues. DNA for the CDR3: TGTGCCAGCAGCTGTCTACAGGGTGGTAATGAGCAGTACTTC. Its translation: CASSCLQGGNEQYF.

Remarks on this clonotype: Its ends do not fully match the called genes, so a read error is possible. This sequence joins TRBV12-3 or TRBV12-4 and TRBJ2-3; TRBD2 agrees at 9 bases. The CDR3 length is 15 residues. The DNA for the CDR3 is TGTACCAGCAGCCTAGCGGGGCCTAGCACAGATACGCAGTATTTT. This sequence encodes CTSSLAGPSTDTQYF.

Comment on this clonotype: This may be a read error: a much more frequent sequence differs by one nucleotide. The rearrangement uses TRBV5-1 and TRBJ1-5; D unresolved. Germline V gene sequence: CDR1 SGHRS, CDR2 YFSETQ. This CDR3 spans 13 amino acids. CDR3 nucleotide sequence: TGCGCCAGCAGCAAAAATAGCGATCAGCCCCAGCATTTT. Amino acid sequence: CASSKNSDQPQHF.

The chain is built from TRBV20-1 and TRBJ1-3, with D possibly TRBD1 on 6 matching bases. Germline V gene lookup returns CDR1 DFQATT and CDR2 SNEGSKA (reference sequence). Between the trimmed V and J ends, which lost 3 bases and 0 bases, there was a span of 18 bases. The CDR3 runs to 17 residues. CDR3 nucleotide sequence: TGCAGTGCTAGCGGTGATAGGACAGAAGTCTCTGGAAACACCATATATTTT. It translates to CSASGDRTEVSGNTIYF.